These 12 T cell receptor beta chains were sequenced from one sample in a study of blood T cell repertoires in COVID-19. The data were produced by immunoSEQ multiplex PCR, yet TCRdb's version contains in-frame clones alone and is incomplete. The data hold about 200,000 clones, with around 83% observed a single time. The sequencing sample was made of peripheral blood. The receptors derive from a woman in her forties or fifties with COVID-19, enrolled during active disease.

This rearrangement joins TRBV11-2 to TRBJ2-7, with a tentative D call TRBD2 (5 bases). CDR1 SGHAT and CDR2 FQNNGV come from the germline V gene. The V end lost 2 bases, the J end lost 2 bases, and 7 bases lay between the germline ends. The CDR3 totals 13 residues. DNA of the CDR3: TGTGCCAGCAGCTTAAAGGGAGCCTACGAGCAGTACGTC. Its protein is CASSLKGAYEQYV.

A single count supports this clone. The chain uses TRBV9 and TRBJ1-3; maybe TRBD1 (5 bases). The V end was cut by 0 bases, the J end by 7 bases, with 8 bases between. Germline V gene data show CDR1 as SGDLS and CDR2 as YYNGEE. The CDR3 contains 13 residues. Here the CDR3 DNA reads TGTGCCAGCAGCGTAGGCAGGGTGAACACCATATATTTT. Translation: CASSVGRVNTIYF.

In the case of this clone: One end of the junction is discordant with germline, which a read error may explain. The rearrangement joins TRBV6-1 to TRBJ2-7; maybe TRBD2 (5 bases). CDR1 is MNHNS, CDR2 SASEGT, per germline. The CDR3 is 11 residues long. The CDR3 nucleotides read TGTGCCAGCAGTGAAGTTGGGGAGCTGTACTTC. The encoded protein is CASSEVGELYF.

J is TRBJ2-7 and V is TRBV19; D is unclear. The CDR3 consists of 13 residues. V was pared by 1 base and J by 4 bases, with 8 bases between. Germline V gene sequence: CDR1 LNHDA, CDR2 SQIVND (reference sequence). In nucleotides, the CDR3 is TGTGCCAGTAGTATAGCACTACGGTACGAGCAGTACTTC. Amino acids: CASSIALRYEQYF. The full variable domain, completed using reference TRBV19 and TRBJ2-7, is DGGITQSPKYLFRKEGQNVTLSCEQNLNHDAMYWYRQDPGQGLRLIYYSQIVNDFQKGDIAEGYSVSREKKESFPLTVTSAQKNPTAFYLCASSIALRYEQYFGPGTRLTVT.

The CDR3 region has the DNA TGTGCCAGCAGTCCCAGCGCCCGACCGGGGTATGGCTATGGCTACACCTTC. Translated: CASSPSARPGYGYGYTF. The chain is built from TRBV27 and TRBJ1-2; D gene ambiguous. Germline assignment: CDR1 MNHEY and CDR2 SMNVEV (reference sequence). V was cut by 5 bases and J by 4 bases, with 23 bases left in between. The CDR3 totals 17 residues.

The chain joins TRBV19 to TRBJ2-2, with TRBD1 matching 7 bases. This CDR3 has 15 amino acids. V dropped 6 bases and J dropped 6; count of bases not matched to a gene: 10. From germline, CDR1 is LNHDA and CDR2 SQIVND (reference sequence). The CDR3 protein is CASSVTQGPAGELFF. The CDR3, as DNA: TGTGCCAGTAGCGTAACACAGGGGCCGGCCGGGGAGCTGTTTTTT.

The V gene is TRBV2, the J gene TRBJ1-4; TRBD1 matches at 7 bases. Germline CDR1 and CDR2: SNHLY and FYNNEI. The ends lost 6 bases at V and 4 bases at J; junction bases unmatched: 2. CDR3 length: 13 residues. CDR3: CASRQGYNEKLFF. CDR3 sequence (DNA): TGTGCCAGCAGACAGGGGTATAATGAAAAACTGTTTTTT.

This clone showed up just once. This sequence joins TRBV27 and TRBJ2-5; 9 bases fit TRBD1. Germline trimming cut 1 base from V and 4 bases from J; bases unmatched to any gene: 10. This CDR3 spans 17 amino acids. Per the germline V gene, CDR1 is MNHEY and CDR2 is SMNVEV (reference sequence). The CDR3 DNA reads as TGTGCCAGCAGTTTATATTGGACAGGGGAGTCCCGAGAGACCCAGTACTTC. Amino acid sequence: CASSLYWTGESRETQYF.

The CDR3 protein is CATSDLKQDRGSNEQFF. CDR3 DNA: TGTGCCACCAGTGATTTGAAGCAGGACAGGGGCTCTAATGAGCAGTTCTTC. V and J are TRBV24-1 and TRBJ2-1; 9 bases fit TRBD1. The V and J ends lost 0 bases and 7 bases, in that order; junction bases with no gene match: 9. Germline CDR1 reads KGHDR; CDR2 reads SFDVKD. The CDR3 covers 17 residues.

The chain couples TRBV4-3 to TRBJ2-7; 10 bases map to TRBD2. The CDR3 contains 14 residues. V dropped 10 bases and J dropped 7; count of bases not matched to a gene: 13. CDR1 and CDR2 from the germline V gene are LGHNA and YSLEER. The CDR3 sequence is CATISGGSLREQYF. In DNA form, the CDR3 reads TGCGCCACCATTAGCGGGGGGTCCCTTCGGGAGCAGTACTTC.

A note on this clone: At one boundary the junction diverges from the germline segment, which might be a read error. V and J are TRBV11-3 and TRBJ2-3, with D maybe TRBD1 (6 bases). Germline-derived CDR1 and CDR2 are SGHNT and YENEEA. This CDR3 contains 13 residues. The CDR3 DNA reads TGTGCCAGCACCTTACCAGGGGCCGATACGCAGTATTTT. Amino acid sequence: CASTLPGADTQYF.

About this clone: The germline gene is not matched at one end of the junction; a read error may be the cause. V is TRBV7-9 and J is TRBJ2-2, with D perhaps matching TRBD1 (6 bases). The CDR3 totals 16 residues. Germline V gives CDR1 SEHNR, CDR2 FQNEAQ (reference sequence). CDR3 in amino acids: CASTLPGVPNTGELFF. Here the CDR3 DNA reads TGTGCCAGCACCTTACCAGGGGTCCCGAACACCGGGGAGCTGTTTTTT.